This T cell receptor (beta chain) is from a study of Ad26.COV2.S vaccination and SARS-CoV-2 variants. The treatment was: some 20 received Ad26.COV2.S at low or high dose, single or two shots; roughly 5 received placebo; per-sample allocation not given. Following the first vaccine or placebo injection, samples were taken on day 63. Libraries were prepared by immunoSEQ multiplex PCR; TCRdb keeps only in-frame clonotypes and omits some of them. There are about 400,000 clones in the sample; 92% occur only once, and about 1.7% lies in the top ten. The germline CDR1 and CDR2 sequences are SGHRS and YFSETQ. The CDR3 consists of 14 residues. The germline V and J ends were trimmed by 3 bases and 1 base, with 10 bases remaining between them.

The TCR sequence derives from a person between 18 and 65 years old who received the Ad26.COV2.S COVID-19 vaccine or a placebo. The starting material was peripheral blood, obtained in a trial of Ad26.COV2.S vaccine versus placebo. This chain uses TRBV5-1 with TRBJ2-5; D unclear. The CDR3 coding sequence is TGCGCCAGCAGCTCTGGACGGCTCCAAGAGACCCAGTACTTC. This gives the protein CASSSGRLQETQYF.